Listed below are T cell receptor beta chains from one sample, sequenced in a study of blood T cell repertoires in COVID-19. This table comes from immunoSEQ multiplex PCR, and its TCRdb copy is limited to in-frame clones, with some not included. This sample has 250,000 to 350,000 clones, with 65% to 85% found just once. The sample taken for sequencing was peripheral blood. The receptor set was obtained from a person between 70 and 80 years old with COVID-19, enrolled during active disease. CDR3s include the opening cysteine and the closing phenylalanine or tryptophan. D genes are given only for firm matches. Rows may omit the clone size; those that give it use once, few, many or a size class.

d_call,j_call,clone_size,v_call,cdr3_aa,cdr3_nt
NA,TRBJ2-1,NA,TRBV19,CASRPMTLAYNEQFF,TGTGCCAGTAGACCCATGACCCTAGCTTACAATGAGCAGTTCTTC
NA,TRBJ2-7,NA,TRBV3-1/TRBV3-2,CASSPGHRFTYEQYF,TGTGCCAGCAGCCCGGGACACCGATTTACCTACGAGCAGTACTTC
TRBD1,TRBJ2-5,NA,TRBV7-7,CASSDRGNQETQYF,TGTGCCAGCAGCGACAGGGGCAACCAAGAGACCCAGTACTTC
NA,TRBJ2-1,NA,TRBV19,CASSMRELSYNEQFF,TGTGCCAGTAGTATGCGGGAACTTTCCTACAATGAGCAGTTCTTC
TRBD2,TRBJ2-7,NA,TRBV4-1,CASSQVSSSGRAYEQYF,TGCGCCAGCAGCCAAGTCTCATCTAGCGGGAGGGCCTACGAGCAGTACTTC
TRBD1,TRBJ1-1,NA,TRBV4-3,CASSQDTSGQFANTEAFF,TGCGCCAGCAGCCAAGATACGTCGGGACAGTTTGCGAACACTGAAGCTTTCTTT
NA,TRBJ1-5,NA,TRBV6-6,CASSLEVRNQPQHF,TGTGCCAGCAGTCTAGAGGTGAGGAATCAGCCCCAGCATTTT
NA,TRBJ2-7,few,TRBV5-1,CASSLGSGESYEQYF,TGCGCCAGCAGCTTGGGTTCGGGGGAATCCTACGAGCAGTACTTC
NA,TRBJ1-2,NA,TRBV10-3,CATQVGRGGTISGYTF,TGTGCCACGCAGGTTGGGCGAGGGGGGACTATATCGGGCTACACCTTC
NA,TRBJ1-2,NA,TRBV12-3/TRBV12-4,CASAGRILEGTF,TGTGCCAGCGCAGGGCGGATTTTGGAGGGCACCTTC
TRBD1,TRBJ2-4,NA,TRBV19,CASSLGTVLAKNIQYF,TGTGCCAGTAGTCTAGGGACAGTGCTAGCCAAAAACATTCAGTACTTC
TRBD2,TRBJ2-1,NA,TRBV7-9,CASRTLSGRALYNEQFF,TGTGCCAGCAGAACTCTTAGCGGGAGGGCCCTCTACAATGAGCAGTTCTTC
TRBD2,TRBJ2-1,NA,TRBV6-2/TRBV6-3,CASSSNPLLADAEDEQFF,TGTGCCAGCAGTTCGAACCCGCTACTAGCGGACGCAGAGGATGAGCAGTTCTTC
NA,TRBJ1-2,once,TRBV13,CASSSTGTDYGYTF,TGTGCCAGCAGCTCCACAGGGACGGACTATGGCTACACCTTC
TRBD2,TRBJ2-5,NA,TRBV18,CASSPRTSGGGQYF,TGTGCCAGCTCACCACGGACTAGCGGGGGGGGCCAGTACTTC
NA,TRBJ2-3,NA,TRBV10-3,CAASEGLGTDTQYF,TGTGCCGCCTCGGAGGGGTTGGGCACAGATACGCAGTATTTT
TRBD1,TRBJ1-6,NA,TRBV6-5,CASSTMTGRDSPLHF,TGTGCCAGCAGTACTATGACAGGGCGGGATTCACCCCTCCACTTT
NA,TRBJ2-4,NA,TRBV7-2,CASSLVRQAGIQYF,TGTGCCAGCAGCTTAGTTCGGCAGGCGGGCATTCAGTACTTC
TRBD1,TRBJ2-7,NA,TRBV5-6,CASSSLKTGIYEQYF,TGTGCCAGCAGCTCCCTAAAGACAGGGATCTACGAGCAGTACTTC
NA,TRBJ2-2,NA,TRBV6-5,CASSQTGELFF,TGTGCCAGCAGCCAGACCGGGGAGCTGTTTTTT
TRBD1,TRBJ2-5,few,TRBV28,CASSRRTGGMETQYF,TGTGCCAGCAGCAGACGGACAGGGGGCATGGAGACCCAGTACTTC
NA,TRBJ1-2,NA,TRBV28,CASSSDPPSYGYTF,TGTGCCAGCAGTTCAGATCCCCCCTCGTATGGCTACACCTTC
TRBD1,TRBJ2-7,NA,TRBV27,CASSFSDRVYEQYF,TGTGCCAGCAGTTTCTCAGACAGGGTCTACGAGCAGTACTTC
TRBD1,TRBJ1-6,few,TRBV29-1,CSASGTGYESLHF,TGCAGCGCCAGCGGGACAGGCTACGAATCCCTCCACTTT
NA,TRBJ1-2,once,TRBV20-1,CSARVGGGYTF,TGCAGTGCTAGAGTCGGGGGTGGCTACACCTTC
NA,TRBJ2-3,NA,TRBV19,CASTPRAGTDTQYF,TGTGCCAGTACCCCAAGGGCGGGTACAGATACGCAGTATTTT
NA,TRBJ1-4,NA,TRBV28,CASSLGGAEKLFF,TGTGCCAGCAGTTTAGGGGGGGCTGAAAAACTGTTTTTT
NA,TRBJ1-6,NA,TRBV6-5,CAIGEHLYNSPLHF,TGTGCCATTGGGGAGCACCTATATAATTCACCCCTCCACTTT
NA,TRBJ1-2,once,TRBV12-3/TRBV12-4,CASSFNGYTF,TGTGCCAGCAGTTTTAATGGCTACACCTTC
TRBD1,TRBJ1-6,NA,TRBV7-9,CASSWDRVNSPLHF,TGTGCCAGCAGCTGGGACAGGGTTAATTCACCCCTCCACTTT
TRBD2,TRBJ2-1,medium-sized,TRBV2,CASSEGGASGRGNEQFF,TGTGCCAGCAGTGAAGGGGGGGCTAGCGGGAGAGGCAATGAGCAGTTCTTC
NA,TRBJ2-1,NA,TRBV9,CASSASLRTIEQFF,TGTGCCAGCAGCGCCTCACTCAGGACTATCGAGCAGTTCTTC
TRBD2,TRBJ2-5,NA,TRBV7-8,CASSLGTSGSIETQYF,TGTGCCAGCAGCTTAGGTACCAGCGGGAGTATCGAGACCCAGTACTTC
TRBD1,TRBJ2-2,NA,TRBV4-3,CASSLTLVVAGQANTGELFF,TGCGCCAGCAGCCTGACCTTAGTTGTGGCGGGACAGGCGAACACCGGGGAGCTGTTTTTT
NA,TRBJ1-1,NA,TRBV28,CASSLSYTEAFF,TGTGCCAGCAGTTTATCTTACACTGAAGCTTTCTTT
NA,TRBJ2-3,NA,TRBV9,CASSVDPPSTDTQYF,TGTGCCAGCAGCGTAGATCCTCCTAGCACAGATACGCAGTATTTT
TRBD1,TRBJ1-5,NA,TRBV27,CASSLLGQAGNQPQHF,TGTGCCAGCAGTTTATTGGGACAGGCTGGCAATCAGCCCCAGCATTTT
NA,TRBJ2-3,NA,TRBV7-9,CASSLASPGSF,TGTGCCAGCAGCTTAGCCTCCCCGGGTTCTTTT
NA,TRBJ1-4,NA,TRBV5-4,CASGVQGNEKLFF,TGTGCCAGCGGTGTACAGGGTAATGAAAAACTGTTTTTT
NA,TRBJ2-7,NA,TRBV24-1,CATSQGNFYEQYF,TGTGCCACCTCGCAGGGGAATTTCTACGAGCAGTACTTC
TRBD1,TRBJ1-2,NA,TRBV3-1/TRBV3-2,CASSQTGTLSYGYTF,TGTGCCAGCAGCCAGACAGGGACCCTCTCGTATGGCTACACCTTC
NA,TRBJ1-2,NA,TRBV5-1,CASSLDHGGNYGYTF,TGCGCCAGCAGCTTGGACCACGGCGGTAACTATGGCTACACCTTC
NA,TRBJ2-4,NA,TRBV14,CASSQNRKNIQYF,TGTGCCAGCAGCCAAAACAGAAAAAACATTCAGTACTTC
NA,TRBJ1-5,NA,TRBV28,CASRSSQTYQPQHF,TGTGCCAGCAGGTCCTCTCAGACTTATCAGCCCCAGCATTTT
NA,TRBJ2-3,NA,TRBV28,CASSLVGVNTDTQYF,TGTGCCAGCAGTTTAGTAGGGGTAAACACAGATACGCAGTATTTT
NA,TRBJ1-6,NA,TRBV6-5,CASSYSGNSPLHF,TGTGCCAGCAGTTACTCCGGGAATTCACCCCTCCACTTT
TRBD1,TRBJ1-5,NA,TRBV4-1,CASSREGQSNQPQHF,TGCGCCAGCAGCCGAGAGGGACAGTCCAATCAGCCCCAGCATTTT
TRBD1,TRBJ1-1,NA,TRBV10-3,CATAGPRGHTEAFF,TGTGCCACCGCCGGACCCAGGGGGCATACTGAAGCTTTCTTT
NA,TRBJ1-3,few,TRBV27,CASSLSSGNGNTIYF,TGTGCCAGCAGTTTAAGCTCGGGTAATGGAAACACCATATATTTT
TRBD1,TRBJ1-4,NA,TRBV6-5,CASGGTGANEKLFF,TGTGCCAGCGGAGGGACAGGAGCTAATGAAAAACTGTTTTTT
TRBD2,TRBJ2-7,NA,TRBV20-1,CSASALLAGRDEQYF,TGCAGTGCTAGTGCGTTGTTGGCAGGGAGGGACGAGCAGTACTTC
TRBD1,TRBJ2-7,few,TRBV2,CASSGGRGTGDEQYF,TGTGCCAGCAGTGGGGGCCGCGGGACAGGGGACGAGCAGTACTTC